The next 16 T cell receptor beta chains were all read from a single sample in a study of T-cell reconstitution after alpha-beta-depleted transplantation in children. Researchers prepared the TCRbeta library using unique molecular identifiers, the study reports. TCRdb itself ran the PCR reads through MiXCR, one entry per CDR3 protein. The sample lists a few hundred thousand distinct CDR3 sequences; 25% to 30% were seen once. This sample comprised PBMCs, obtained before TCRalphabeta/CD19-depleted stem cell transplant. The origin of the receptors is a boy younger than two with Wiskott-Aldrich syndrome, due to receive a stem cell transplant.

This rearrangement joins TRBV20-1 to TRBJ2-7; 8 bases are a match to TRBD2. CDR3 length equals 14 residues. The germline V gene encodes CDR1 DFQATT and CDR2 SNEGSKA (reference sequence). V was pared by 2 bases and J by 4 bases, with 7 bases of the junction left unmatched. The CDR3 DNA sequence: TGCAGTGCTAGACCCCCCAGCGGGGGTTACGAGCAGTACTTC. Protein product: CSARPPSGGYEQYF.

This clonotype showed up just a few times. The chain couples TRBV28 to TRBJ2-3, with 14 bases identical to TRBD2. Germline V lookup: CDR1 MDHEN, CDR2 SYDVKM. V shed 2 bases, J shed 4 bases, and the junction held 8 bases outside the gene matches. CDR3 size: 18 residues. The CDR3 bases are TGTGCCAGCAGTTTAAAGACTAGCGGGAGGGCCGGTTCAGATACGCAGTATTTT. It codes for CASSLKTSGRAGSDTQYF.

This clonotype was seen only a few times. CDR3 bases: TGCAGCGTTGAAAAACCGGGACTAGCTAAGTTTGAGCAGTTCTTC. This translates into CSVEKPGLAKFEQFF. The V gene is TRBV29-1, the J gene TRBJ2-1; TRBD2 aligns across 9 bases. After removal of 2 bases from V and 9 bases from J, the junction contained 11 bases not matched to a gene. CDR1 and CDR2 from the germline V gene are SQVTM and ANQGSEA. The CDR3 totals 15 residues.

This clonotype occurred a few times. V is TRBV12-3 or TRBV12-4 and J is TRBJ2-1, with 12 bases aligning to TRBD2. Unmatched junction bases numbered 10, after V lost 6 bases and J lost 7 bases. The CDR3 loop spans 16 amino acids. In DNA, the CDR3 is TGTGCCAGCAGGCCTAGCGGGAGGGCCAATCTGAATGAGCAGTTCTTC. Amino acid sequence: CASRPSGRANLNEQFF.

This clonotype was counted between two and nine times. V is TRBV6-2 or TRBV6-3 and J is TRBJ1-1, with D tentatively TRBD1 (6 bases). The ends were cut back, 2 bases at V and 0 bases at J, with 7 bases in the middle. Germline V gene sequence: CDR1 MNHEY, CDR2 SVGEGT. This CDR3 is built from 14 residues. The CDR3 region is CASSYEGVNTEAFF. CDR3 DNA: TGTGCCAGCAGTTACGAGGGGGTGAACACTGAAGCTTTCTTT.

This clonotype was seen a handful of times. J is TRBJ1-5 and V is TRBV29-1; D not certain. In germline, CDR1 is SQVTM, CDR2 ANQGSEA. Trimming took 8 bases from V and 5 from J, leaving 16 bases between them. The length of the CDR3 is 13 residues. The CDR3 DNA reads TGCAGCTTTGCAACGGCTCCTGATCAGCCCCAGCATTTT. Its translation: CSFATAPDQPQHF.

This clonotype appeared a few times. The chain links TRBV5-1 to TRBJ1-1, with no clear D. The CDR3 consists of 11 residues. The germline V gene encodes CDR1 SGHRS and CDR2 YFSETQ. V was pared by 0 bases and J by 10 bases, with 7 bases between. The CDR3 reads CASSLALLAFF. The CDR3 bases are TGCGCCAGCAGCTTGGCCCTTCTAGCTTTCTTT. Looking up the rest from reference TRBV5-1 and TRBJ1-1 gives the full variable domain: KAGVTQTPRYLIKTRGQQVTLSCSPISGHRSVSWYQQTPGQGLQFLFEYFSETQRNKGNFPGRFSGRQFSNSRSEMNVSTLELGDSALYLCASSLALLAFFGQGTRLTVV.

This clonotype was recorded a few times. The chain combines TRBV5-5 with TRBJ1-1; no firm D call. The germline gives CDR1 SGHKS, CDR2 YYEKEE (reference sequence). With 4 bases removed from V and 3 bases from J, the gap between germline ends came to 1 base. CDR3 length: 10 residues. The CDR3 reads CASSDTEAFF. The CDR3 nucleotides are TGTGCCAGCAGCGACACTGAAGCTTTCTTT.

CDR3 residues: CASSFAIGTEAFF. In nucleotides, the CDR3 is TGTGCCAGCAGCTTCGCGATTGGCACTGAAGCTTTCTTT. The V gene is TRBV11-2, the J gene TRBJ1-1, with no clear D. This CDR3 is 13 amino acids long. CDR1 and CDR2 from the germline V gene are SGHAT and FQNNGV. V was pared by 3 bases and J by 4 bases, with 9 bases between.

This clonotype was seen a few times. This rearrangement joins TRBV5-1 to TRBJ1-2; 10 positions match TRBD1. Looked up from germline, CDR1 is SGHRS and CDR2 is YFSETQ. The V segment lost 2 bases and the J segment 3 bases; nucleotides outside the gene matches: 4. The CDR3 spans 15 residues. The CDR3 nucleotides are TGCGCCAGCAGCTTAAGAGGGACAGGGGACTATGGCTACACCTTC. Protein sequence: CASSLRGTGDYGYTF.

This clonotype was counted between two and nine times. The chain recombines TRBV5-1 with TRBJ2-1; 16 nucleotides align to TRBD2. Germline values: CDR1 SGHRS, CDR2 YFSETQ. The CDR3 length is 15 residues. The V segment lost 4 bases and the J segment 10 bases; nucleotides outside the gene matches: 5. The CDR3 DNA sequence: TGCGCCAGCAGCCCGGGACTAGCGGGAGGGGGGGAGCAGTTCTTC. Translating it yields CASSPGLAGGGEQFF.

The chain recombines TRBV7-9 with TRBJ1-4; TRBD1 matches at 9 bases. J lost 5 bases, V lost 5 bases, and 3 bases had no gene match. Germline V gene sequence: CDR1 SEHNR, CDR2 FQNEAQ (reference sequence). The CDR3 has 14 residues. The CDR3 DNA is TGTGCCAGCAGCCAAGGGACAGGGAATGAAAAACTGTTTTTT. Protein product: CASSQGTGNEKLFF.

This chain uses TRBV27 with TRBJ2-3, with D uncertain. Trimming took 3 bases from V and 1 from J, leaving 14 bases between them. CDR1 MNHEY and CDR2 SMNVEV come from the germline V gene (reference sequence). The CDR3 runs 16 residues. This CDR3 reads CASSFSGVKRTDTQYF. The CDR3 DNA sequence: TGTGCCAGCAGTTTTTCTGGGGTAAAACGCACAGATACGCAGTATTTT.

The chain's CDR3 is CASSLAPGTSGRQTYNEQFF. For the CDR3, the DNA is TGTGCCAGCAGTTTAGCACCCGGGACTAGCGGGAGGCAAACCTACAATGAGCAGTTCTTC. V usage is TRBV12-3 or TRBV12-4 and J usage is TRBJ2-1; 15 nucleotides line up with TRBD2. The CDR3 is 20 amino acids. Trimming at V came to 0 bases and at J to 2 bases, leaving 8 bases not matched to a gene.

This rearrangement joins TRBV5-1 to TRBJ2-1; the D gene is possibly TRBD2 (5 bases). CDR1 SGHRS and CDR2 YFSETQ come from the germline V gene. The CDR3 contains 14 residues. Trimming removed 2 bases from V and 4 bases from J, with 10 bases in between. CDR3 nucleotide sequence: TGCGCCAGCAGCTTTGAGGGCTGGTACAATGAGCAGTTCTTC. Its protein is CASSFEGWYNEQFF.

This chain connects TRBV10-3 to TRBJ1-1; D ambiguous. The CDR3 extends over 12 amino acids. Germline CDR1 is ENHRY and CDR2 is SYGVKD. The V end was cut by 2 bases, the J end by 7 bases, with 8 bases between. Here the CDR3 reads CAISETDGEAFF. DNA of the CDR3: TGTGCCATCAGTGAGACGGACGGTGAAGCTTTCTTT.